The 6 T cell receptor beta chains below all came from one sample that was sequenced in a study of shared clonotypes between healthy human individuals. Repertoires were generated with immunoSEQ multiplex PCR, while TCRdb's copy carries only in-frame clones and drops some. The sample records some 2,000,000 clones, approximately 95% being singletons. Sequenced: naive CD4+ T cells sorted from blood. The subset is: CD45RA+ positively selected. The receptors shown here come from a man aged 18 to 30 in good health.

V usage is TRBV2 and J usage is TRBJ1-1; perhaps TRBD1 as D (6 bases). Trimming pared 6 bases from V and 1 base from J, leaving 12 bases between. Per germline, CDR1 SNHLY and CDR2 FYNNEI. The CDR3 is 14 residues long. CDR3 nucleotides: TGTGCCAGCAGGGCGTGGACAGCGAACACTGAAGCTTTCTTT. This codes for CASRAWTANTEAFF.

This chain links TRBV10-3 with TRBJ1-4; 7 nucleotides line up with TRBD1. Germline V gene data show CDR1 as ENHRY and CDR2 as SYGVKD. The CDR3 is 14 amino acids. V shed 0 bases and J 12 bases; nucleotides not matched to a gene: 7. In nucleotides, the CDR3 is TGTGCCATCAGTGAGTCCCAAGGGGACAGAGAACTGTTTTTT. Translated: CAISESQGDRELFF.

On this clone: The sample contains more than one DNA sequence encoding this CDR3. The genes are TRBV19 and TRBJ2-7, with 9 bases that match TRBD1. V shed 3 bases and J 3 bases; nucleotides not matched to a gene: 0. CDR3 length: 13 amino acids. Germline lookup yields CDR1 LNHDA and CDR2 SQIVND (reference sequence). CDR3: CASSMGQGYEQYF. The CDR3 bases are TGTGCCAGTAGTATGGGACAGGGCTACGAGCAGTACTTC.

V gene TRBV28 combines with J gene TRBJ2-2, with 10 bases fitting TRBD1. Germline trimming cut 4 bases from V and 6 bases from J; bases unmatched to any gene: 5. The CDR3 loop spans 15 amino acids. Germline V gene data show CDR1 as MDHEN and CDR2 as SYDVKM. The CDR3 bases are TGTGCCAGCAGTTCACCGGGACAGGGGTCCGGGGAGCTGTTTTTT. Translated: CASSSPGQGSGELFF.

CDR3 region: CASSLYRDSPLHF. The CDR3 nucleotides read TGTGCCAGCAGCTTATACAGGGATTCACCCCTCCACTTT. The chain recombines TRBV7-2 with TRBJ1-6, with a tentative D call TRBD1 (6 bases). Germline V gives CDR1 SGHTA, CDR2 FQGNSA. The CDR3 has 13 amino acids. V was shortened by 2 bases and J by 8 bases, with 7 bases between the two germline ends.

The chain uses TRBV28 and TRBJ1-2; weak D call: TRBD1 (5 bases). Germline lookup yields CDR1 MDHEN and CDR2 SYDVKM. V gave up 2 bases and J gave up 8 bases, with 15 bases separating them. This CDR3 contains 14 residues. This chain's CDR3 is CASSLIAGDGGYTF. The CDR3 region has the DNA TGTGCCAGCAGTTTAATAGCGGGGGATGGAGGCTACACCTTC.